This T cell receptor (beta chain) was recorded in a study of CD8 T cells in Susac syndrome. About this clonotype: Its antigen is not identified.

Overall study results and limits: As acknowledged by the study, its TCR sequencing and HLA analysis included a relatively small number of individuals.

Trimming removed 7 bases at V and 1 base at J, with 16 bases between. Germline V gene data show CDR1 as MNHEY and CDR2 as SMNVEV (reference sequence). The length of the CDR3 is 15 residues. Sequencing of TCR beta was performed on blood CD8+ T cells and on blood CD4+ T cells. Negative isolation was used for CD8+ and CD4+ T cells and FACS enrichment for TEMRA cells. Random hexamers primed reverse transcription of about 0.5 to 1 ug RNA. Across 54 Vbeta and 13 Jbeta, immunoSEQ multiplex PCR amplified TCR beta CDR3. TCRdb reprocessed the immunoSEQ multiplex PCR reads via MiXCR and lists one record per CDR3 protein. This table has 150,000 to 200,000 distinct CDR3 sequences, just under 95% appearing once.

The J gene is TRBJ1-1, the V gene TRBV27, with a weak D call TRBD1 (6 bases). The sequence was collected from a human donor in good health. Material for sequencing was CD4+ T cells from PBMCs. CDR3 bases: TGTGCCAGCACCTCAATCAGGGGCCCGAACACTGAAGCTTTCTTT. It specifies CASTSIRGPNTEAFF.